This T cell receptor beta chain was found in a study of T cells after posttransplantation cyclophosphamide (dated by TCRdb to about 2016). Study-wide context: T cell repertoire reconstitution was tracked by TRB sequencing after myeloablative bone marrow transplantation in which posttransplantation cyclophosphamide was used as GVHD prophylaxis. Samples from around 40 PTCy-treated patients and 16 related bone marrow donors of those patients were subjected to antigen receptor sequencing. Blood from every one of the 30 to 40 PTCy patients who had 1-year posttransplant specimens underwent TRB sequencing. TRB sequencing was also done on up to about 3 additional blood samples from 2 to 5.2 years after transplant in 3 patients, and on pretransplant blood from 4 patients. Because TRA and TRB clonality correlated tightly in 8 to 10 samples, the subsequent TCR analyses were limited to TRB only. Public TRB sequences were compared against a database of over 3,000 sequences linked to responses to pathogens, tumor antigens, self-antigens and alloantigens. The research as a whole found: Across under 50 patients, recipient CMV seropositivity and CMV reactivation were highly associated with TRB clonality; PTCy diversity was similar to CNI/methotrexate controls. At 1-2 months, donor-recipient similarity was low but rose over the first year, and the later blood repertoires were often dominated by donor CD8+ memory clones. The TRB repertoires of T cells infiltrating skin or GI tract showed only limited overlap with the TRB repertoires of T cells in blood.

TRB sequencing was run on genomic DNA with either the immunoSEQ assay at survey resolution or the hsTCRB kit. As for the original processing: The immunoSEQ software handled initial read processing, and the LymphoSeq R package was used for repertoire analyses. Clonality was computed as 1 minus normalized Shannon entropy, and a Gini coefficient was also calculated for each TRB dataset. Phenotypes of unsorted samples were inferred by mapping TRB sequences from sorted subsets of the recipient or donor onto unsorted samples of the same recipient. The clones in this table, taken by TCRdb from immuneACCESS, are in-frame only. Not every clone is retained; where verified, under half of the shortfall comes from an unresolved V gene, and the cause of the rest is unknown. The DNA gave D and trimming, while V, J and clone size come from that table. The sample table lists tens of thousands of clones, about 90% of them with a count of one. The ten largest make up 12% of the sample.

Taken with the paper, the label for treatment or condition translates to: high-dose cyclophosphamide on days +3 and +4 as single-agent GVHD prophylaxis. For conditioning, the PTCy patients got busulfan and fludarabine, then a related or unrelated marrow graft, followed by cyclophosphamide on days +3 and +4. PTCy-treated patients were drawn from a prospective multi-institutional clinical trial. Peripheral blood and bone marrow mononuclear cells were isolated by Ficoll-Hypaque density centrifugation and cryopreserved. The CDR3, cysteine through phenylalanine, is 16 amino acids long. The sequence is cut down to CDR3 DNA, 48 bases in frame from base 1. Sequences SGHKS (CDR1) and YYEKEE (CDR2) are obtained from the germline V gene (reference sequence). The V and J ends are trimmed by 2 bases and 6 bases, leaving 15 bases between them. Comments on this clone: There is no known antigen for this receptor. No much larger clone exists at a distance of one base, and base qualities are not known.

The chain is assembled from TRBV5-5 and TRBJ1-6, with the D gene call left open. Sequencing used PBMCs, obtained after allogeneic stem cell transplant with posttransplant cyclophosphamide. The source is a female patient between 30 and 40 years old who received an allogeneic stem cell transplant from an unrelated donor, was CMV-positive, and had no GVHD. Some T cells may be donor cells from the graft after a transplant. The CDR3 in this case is CASSLTLAIPNSPLHF. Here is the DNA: TGTGCCAGCAGCTTAACGTTAGCCATCCCTAATTCACCCCTCCACTTT.